This T cell receptor beta chain was observed in a study of blood T cell repertoires in COVID-19. Whole-study context: Donors in the United States, Italy and Spain gave samples during acute or convalescent COVID-19. From T cells, B-cell-depleted T cells, or PBMCs came the material, which was cDNA or gDNA.

The CDR3 covers 12 residues. The germline V and J ends were trimmed by 2 bases and 8 bases, with 9 bases remaining between them. Germline V lookup: CDR1 LNHDA, CDR2 SQIVND (reference sequence). In the study's own analysis: Researchers report that nucleated cell counts were estimated from reference gene primer amplification. Measured with immunoSEQ multiplex PCR; TCRdb has only the in-frame clones, and not every one. V and J calls plus clone size are reproduced from that table; the DNA served to infer D and trimming. The repertoire consists of about 260,000 clones, with around 87% occurring once and the leading ten covering 2% to 2.5%.

The genes are TRBV19 and TRBJ1-2; D remains unclear. This clonotype was sampled from a woman in her fifties or sixties with acute or convalescent COVID-19. The source material was peripheral blood. CDR3 in amino acids: CASSINGGGYTF. In nucleotides, the CDR3 is TGTGCCAGTAGTATAAACGGAGGCGGCTACACCTTC.